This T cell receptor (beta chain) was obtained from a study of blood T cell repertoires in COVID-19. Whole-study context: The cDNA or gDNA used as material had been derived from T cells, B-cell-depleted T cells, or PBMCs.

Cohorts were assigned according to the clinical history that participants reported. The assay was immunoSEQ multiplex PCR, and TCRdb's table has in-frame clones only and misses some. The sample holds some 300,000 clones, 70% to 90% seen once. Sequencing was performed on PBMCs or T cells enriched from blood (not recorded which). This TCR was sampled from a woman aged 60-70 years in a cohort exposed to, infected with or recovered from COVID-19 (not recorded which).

The CDR3 DNA follows: TGCGCCAGCAGCTTGTTAGCTAACTATGGCTACACCTTC. Translation: CASSLLANYGYTF. The rearrangement links TRBV5-1 to TRBJ1-2; D is ambiguous. V was trimmed by 1 base and J by 0 bases, leaving 4 bases between them. Looked up from germline, CDR1 is SGHRS and CDR2 is YFSETQ. The CDR3 spans 13 residues.